This T cell receptor beta chain stems from a study of cytotoxic CD8 clonotypes in ibrutinib-treated CLL. The TCR beta libraries used about 2.2 micrograms of genomic DNA that came from cryopreserved PBMCs. TCRdb keeps only in-frame clones here, not all; method: immunoSEQ multiplex PCR. Of hundreds of thousands of clones in the sample, about 77% are singletons; the top ten hold about 6.3%. With regard to this clone: Antigen: not known.

Study results and limitations: Before falling back toward baseline at progression, clonality had risen at the time of ibrutinib response.

This CDR3 spans 13 amino acids. Germline CDR1 reads LGHNA; CDR2 reads YNFKEQ. V was clipped by 2 bases and J by 4 bases, with 9 bases between them. The receptor's source is a human donor with chronic lymphocytic leukemia. The rearrangement uses TRBV4-2 and TRBJ2-7; D gene unclear. Sequenced material: PBMCs, taken before ibrutinib treatment. CDR3 in DNA: TGTGCCAGCAGCCAATCCTCCCCTTACGAGCAGTACTTC. Its protein is CASSQSSPYEQYF.